The entry below describes one T cell receptor (beta chain). The CDR3 consists of 14 residues. Trimming pared 3 bases from V and 2 bases from J, leaving 12 bases between. Germline V gene data show CDR1 as SGDLS and CDR2 as YYNGEE. This sample stems from a study of cytomegalovirus exposure and HLA in healthy donors. The wider study: Early release data held 75 million to 100 million unique TCRs from HLA-typed donors.

The study ran its PCR with 60 Vbeta and 13 Jbeta primers. Clones were read by immunoSEQ multiplex PCR, and TCRdb kept only the in-frame ones, dropping some. The table shows some 140,000 clones, with more than 75% occurring only once. The chain has TRBV9 and TRBJ2-7; D remains unclear. The sequence was collected from a woman between 40 and 55 years old in good health and CMV-seropositive. Sequences were obtained from PBMCs. The CDR3, as DNA: TGTGCCAGCAGCGCTACAGCTAATCCCTACGAGCAGTACTTC. Its translation: CASSATANPYEQYF.